This T cell receptor beta chain was identified during a study of breast tumors, draining lymph nodes, adjacent tissues. General study points: Luminal-like breast cancer showed significantly higher tumor–nontumor repertoire similarity than basal-like. Compared with lymph nodes, tumors were less diverse; compared with nontumor tissue, more.

TCRdb passed the multiplex PCR reads through MiXCR, listing each CDR3 protein once. The table has more than 12,000 distinct CDR3 sequences, 50% to 60% seen once. The CDR3 sequence is 19 residues long. The germline gives CDR1 SNHLY, CDR2 FYNNEI. With regard to this clonotype: No antigen is known for it. The junction shows a germline mismatch at one end, possibly a read error.

This TCR was recovered from a female donor with breast cancer. Some clones in this sample may be carry-over from other donors' samples. Sequenced input: tumor-adjacent breast tissue. The V and J genes are TRBV2 and TRBJ1-5, with TRBD1 matching over 8 bases. The CDR3: CASSERQGVRGRGNQPQHF. The CDR3 region has the DNA TGTGCCAGCAGTGAAAGGCAGGGGGTCAGGGGGCGAGGGAATCAGCCACAGCATTTT.